The clone carrying this TCR beta chain was detected many times. The sample is drawn from a study of T cells in Graves' hyperthyroidism and ophthalmopathy. The CDR3 spans 14 residues. Trimming removed 3 bases from V and 4 bases from J, with 11 bases in between. In germline, CDR1 is MNHEY, CDR2 SVGEGT. TCR beta CDR3 region amplification was performed from RNA transcripts. With the HTBI primer set, the TCR CDR3 went through a first round of RT-PCR. MiXCR, applied by TCRdb to the multiplex PCR reads, yields one record per CDR3 protein. This sample has about 600,000 distinct CDR3 sequences, with over 12% found just once.

Sequenced: blood. V usage is TRBV6-2 or TRBV6-3 and J usage is TRBJ2-3; D gene ambiguous. This TCR was sampled from a woman between 18 and 29 years old with Graves' ophthalmopathy. CDR3: CASSYLPYADTQYF. Written as DNA, the CDR3 is TGTGCCAGCAGTTATCTACCCTACGCAGATACGCAGTATTTT.